Following are 2 T cell receptor beta chains from one sample sequenced in a study of T cells in Graves' hyperthyroidism and ophthalmopathy. The source material, RNA transcripts, was used to amplify TCR beta CDR3 regions. An initial round of RT-PCR targeting the TCR CDR3 relied on the HTBI primer set. TCRdb reprocessed the multiplex PCR reads via MiXCR and lists one record per CDR3 protein. The data hold about 640,000 distinct CDR3 sequences, with roughly 15% observed a single time. The sequenced sample was blood. The source of these receptors is a woman in her fifties or sixties with Graves' ophthalmopathy.

This clonotype turned up a few times. The chain joins TRBV19 to TRBJ2-1; D call uncertain. Trimming removed 4 bases from V and 6 bases from J, with 13 bases in between. Per germline, CDR1 LNHDA and CDR2 SQIVND (reference sequence). This CDR3 is 14 amino acids long. The CDR3 sequence is CASSTVQWSNEQFF. The CDR3 DNA is TGTGCCAGTAGTACAGTTCAGTGGAGCAATGAGCAGTTCTTC.

This clonotype was detected ten times or more. This sequence joins TRBV11-3 and TRBJ2-1; TRBD2 matches 8 bases. Trimming at V came to 0 bases and at J to 8 bases, leaving 12 bases not matched to a gene. Germline values: CDR1 SGHNT, CDR2 YENEEA. The CDR3 loop spans 17 amino acids. CDR3 in DNA: TGTGCCAGCAGCTTAGATGGGGGCGGCGGGAGGTTCGATGAGCAGTTCTTC. Its protein product is CASSLDGGGGRFDEQFF.